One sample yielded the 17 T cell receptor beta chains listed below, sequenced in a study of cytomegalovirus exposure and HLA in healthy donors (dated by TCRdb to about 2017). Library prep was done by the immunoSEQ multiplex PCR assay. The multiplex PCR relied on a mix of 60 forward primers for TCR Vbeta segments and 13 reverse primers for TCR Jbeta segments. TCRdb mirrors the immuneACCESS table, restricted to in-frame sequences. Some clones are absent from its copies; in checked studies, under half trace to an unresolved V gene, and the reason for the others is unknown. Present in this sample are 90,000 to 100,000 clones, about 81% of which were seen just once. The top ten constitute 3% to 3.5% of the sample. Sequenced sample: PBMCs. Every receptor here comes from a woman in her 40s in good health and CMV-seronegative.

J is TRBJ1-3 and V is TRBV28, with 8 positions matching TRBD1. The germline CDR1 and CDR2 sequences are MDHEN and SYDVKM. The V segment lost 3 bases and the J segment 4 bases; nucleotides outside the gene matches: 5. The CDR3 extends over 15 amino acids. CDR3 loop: CASSFQGARGNTIYF. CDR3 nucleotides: TGTGCCAGCAGTTTCCAGGGGGCGCGGGGAAACACCATATATTTT.

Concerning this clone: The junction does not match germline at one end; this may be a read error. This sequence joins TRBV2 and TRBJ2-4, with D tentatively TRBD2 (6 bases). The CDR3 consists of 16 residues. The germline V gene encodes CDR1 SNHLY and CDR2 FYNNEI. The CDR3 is CASSGDGGRVKSIQYF. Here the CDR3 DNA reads TGTGCCAGCAGTGGAGATGGGGGGAGAGTCAAAAGCATTCAGTACTTC. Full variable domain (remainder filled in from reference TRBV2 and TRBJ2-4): EPEVTQTPSHQVTQMGQEVILRCVPISNHLYFYWYRQILGQKVEFLVSFYNNEISEKSEIFDDQFSVERPDGSNFTLKIRSTKLEDSAMYFCASSGDGGRVKSIQYFGAGTRLSVL.

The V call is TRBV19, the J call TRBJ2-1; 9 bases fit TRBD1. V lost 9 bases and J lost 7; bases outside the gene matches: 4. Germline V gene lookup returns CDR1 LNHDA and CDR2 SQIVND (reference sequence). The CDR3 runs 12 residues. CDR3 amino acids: CASQGQGNEQFF. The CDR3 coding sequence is TGTGCCAGCCAGGGACAGGGAAATGAGCAGTTCTTC.

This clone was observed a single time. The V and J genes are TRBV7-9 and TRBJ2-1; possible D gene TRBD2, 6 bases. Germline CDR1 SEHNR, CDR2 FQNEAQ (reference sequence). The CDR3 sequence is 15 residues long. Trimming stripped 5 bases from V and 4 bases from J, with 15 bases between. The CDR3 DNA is TGTGCCAGCAGCGCGACTAGTGGGTCGTACAATGAGCAGTTCTTC. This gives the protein CASSATSGSYNEQFF.

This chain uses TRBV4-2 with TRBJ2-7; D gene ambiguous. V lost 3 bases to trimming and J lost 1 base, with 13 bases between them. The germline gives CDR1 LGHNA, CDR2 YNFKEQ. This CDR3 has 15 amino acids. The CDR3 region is CASSHPQAQSYEQYF. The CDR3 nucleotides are TGTGCCAGCAGCCACCCCCAGGCTCAATCCTACGAGCAGTACTTC.

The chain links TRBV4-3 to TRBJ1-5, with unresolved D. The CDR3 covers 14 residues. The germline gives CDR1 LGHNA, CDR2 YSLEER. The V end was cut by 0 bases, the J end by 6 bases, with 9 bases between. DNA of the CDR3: TGCGCCAGCAGCCAAGATCTCGGGGTTCAGCCCCAGCATTTT. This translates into CASSQDLGVQPQHF.

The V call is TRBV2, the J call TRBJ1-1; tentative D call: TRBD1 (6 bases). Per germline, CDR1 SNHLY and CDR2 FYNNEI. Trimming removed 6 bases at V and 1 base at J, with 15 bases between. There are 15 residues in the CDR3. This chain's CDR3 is CASRPNRARNTEAFF. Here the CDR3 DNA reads TGTGCCAGCAGGCCGAACAGGGCTCGGAACACTGAAGCTTTCTTT. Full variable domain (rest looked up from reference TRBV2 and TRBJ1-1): EPEVTQTPSHQVTQMGQEVILRCVPISNHLYFYWYRQILGQKVEFLVSFYNNEISEKSEIFDDQFSVERPDGSNFTLKIRSTKLEDSAMYFCASRPNRARNTEAFFGQGTRLTVV.

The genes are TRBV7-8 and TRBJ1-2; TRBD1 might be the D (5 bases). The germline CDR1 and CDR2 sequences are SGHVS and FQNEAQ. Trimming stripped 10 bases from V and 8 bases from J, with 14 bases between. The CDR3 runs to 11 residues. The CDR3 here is CATGGFGGYTF. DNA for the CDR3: TGTGCCACCGGGGGGTTCGGCGGCTACACCTTC.

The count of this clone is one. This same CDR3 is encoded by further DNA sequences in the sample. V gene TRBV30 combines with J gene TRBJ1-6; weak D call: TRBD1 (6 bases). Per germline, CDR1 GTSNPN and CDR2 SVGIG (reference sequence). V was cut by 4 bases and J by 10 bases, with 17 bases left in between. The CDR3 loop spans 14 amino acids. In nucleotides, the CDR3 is TGTGCCTGGAAGTTGGGACAAGTCCCCTCACCCCTCCACTTT. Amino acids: CAWKLGQVPSPLHF.

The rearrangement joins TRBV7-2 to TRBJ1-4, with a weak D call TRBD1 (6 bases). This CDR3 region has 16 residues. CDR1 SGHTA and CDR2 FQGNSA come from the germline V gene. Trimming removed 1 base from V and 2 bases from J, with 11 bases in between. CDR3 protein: CASSLVGGRTNEKLFF. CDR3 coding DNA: TGTGCCAGCAGCTTAGTCGGGGGGCGCACTAATGAAAAACTGTTTTTT.

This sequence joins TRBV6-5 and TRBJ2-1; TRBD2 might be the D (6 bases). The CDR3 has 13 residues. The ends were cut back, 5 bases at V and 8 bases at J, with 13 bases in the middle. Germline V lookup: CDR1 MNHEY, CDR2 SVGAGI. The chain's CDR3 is CASSRREGYEQFF. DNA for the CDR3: TGTGCCAGCAGTCGGCGGGAAGGGTATGAGCAGTTCTTC.

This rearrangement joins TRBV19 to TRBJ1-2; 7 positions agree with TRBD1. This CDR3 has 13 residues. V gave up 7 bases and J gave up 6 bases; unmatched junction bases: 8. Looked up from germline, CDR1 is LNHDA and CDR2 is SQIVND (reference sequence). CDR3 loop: CASTLKGADGYTF. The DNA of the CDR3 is TGTGCCAGTACCCTTAAGGGGGCGGATGGCTACACCTTC.

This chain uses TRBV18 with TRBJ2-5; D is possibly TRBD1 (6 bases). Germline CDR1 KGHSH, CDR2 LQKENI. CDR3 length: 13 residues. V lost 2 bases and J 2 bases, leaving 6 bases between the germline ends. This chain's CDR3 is CASSPTGQETQYF. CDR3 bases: TGTGCCAGCTCACCAACAGGGCAAGAGACCCAGTACTTC.

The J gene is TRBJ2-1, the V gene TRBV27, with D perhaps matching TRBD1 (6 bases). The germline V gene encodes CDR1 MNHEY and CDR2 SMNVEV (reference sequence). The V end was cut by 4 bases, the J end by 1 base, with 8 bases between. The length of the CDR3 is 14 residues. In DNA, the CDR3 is TGTGCCAGCAGTTCCAGGGGTTCCTACAATGAGCAGTTCTTC. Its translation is CASSSRGSYNEQFF.

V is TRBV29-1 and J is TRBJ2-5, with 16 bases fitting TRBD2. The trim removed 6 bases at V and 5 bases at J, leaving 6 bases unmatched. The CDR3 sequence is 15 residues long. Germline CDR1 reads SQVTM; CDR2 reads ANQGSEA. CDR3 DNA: TGCAGCGTGGGGACTAGCGGGAGGGCCGGGGAGACCCAGTACTTC. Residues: CSVGTSGRAGETQYF.

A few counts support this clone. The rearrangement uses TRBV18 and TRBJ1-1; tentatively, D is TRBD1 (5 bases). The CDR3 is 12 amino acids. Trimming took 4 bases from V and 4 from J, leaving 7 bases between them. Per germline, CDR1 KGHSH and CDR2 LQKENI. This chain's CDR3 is CASSQTVTEAFF. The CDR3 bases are TGTGCCAGCTCACAGACAGTCACTGAAGCTTTCTTT.

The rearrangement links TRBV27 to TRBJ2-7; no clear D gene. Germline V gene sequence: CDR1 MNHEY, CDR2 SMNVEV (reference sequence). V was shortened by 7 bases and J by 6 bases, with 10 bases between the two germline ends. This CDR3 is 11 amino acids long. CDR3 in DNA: TGTGCCAGCACTGCAGGAACCGAGCAGTACTTC. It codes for CASTAGTEQYF.